This T cell receptor (beta chain) emerged from a study of CXCR3-negative and CXCR3-positive naive CD8 T cells. Study in general: The total count of TRB reads reached around 140 million, and each library contributed about 1.5 +/- 0.3 million.

General study points: In both naive subsets diversity was comparably high, whereas memory CD8+ cells showed much lower diversity. In naive cells, CXCR3-negative and CXCR3-positive subsets had similar TRBV-TRBJ usage; memory cells differed.

The TRB cDNA libraries were prepared by 5' RACE with UMI labels. TCRdb re-called the 5' RACE reads, yielding one record per CDR3 amino acid sequence without DNA. The sample has 40,000 to 50,000 distinct CDR3 sequences; the top ten hold under 2.5%. CDR1 is SQVTM and CDR2 is ANQGSEA in the germline V gene. The CDR3 is made up of 14 amino acids. Note on this clonotype: The antigen is unknown.

The specimen was naive CXCR3- CD8+ T cells from blood. Subset: CD45RO-CCR7+CD27+CD95- naive CD8+ T cells lacking CXCR3 (TNR3-). The chain combines TRBV29-1 with TRBJ2-7; the D call from TCRdb, TRBD1, cannot be confirmed without DNA. The sequence came from a human donor in good health. Some clones in this sample may be carry-over from other donors' samples. The chain's CDR3 is CSVEGQGNGYEQYF.